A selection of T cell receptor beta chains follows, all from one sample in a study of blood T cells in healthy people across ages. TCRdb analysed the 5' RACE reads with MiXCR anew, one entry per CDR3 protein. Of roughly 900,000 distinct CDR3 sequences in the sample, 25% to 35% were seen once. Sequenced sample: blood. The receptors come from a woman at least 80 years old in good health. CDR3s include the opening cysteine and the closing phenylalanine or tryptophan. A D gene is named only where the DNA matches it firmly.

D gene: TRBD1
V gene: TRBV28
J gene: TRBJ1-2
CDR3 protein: CASSSVSITSTGGVGYTF

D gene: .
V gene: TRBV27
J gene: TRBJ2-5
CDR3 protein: CASRLPGAVGQYF

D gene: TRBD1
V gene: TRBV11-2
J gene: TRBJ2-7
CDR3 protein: CASSLRGQGSYEQYF

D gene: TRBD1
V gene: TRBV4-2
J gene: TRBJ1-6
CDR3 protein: CASSQNPDRRSSPLHF

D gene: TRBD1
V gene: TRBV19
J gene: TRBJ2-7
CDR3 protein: CASRTQGTYEQYF

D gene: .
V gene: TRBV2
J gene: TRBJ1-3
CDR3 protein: CASTSTEGPGNTIYF

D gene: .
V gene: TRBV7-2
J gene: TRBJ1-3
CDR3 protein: CASSRGMGRTGNTIYF

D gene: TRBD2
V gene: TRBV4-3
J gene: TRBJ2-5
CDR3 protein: CASSQVGTRGPNEQYF

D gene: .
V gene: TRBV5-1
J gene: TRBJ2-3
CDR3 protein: CASSLSGRVSTDTQYF

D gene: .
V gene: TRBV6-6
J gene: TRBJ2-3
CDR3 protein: CASSLTRRPDTQYF

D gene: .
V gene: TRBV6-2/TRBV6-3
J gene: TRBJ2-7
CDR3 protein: CASSTGFPSYEQYF

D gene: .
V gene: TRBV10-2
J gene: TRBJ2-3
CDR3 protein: CASSERGAGPDTQYF

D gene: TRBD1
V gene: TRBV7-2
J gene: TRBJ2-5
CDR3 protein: CASSATGLKETQYF

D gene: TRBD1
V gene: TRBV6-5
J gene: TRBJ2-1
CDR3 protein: CASSTRQGWHNEQFF

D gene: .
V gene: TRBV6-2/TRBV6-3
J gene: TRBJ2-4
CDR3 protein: CASSLITGSNIQYF

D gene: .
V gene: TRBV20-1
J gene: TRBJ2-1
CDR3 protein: CSAIIRGTALKGEQFF

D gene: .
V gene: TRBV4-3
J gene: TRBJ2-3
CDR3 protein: CASSQVAGIRTDTQYF

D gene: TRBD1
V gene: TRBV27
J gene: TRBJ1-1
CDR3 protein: CASSIRGQGGTEAFF

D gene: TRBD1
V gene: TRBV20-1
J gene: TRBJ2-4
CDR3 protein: CNARMRQGISYVQYF

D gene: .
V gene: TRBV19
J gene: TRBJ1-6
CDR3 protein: CASSITGKGSPLHF

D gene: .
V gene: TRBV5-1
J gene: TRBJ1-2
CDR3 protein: CASSFLTGGDGYTF

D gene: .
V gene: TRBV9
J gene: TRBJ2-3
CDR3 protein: CASSLTTVGDTQYF

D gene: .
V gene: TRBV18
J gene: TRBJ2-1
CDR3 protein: CASSPLPGGENEQFF

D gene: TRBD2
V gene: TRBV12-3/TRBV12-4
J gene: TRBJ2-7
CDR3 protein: CASSLGLAGSNEQYF

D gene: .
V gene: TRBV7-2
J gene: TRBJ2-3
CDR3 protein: CASSEGSGGLADTQYF

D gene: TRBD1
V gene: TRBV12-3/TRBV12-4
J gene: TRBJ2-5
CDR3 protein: CASSLFTGVGQETQYF

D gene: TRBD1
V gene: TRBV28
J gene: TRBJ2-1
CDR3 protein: CASRRMWLQGQGTYNEQFF

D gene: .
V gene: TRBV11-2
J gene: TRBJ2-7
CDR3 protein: CASSLVQGGPYEQYF

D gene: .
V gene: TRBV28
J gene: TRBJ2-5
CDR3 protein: CASSLQNQLQETQYF

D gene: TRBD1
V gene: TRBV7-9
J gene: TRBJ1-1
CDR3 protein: CASSGTGGKVAAFF

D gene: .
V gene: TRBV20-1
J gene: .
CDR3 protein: CSARGLNRGGYEQYF

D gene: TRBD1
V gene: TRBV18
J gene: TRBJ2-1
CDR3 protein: CASSPPPGQRMAFRFGQFF

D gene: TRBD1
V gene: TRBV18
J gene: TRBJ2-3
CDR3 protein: CASSGQGAVGDTQYF

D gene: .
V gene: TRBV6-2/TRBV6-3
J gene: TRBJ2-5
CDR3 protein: CASSYPGGAWILAKETQYF

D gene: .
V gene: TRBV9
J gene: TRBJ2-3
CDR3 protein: CASSVVAGSEANTQYF

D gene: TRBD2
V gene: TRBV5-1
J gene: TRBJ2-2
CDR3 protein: CASSSGGAGGELFF

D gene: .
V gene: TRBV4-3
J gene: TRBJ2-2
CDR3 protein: CASSQGTGKVTGELFF

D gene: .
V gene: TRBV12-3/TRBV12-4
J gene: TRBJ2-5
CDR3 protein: CASSSTPGVGETQYF

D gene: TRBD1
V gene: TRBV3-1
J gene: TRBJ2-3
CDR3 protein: CASSQRQGNTDTQYF

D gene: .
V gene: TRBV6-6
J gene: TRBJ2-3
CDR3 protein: CAIRQGGADTHYF

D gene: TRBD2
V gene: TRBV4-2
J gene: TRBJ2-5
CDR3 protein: CASSQVGGGFQETQYF

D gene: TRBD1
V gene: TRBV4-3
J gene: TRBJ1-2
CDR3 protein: CASSRPGQGNYGYTF

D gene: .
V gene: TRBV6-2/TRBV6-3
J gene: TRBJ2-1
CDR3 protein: CASSYRQNNEQFF

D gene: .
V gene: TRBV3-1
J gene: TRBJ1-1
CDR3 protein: CASSLKPQGTEAFF

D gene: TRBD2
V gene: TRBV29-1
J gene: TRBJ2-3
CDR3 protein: CSGTSGGSGMGTDTQYF

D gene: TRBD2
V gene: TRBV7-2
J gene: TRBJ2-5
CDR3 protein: CASSLAGALETQYF

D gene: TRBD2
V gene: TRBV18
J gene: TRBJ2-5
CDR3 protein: CASSRGLADQETQYF

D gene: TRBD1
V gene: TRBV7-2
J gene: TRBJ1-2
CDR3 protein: CASSLVGQVAPEGYTF

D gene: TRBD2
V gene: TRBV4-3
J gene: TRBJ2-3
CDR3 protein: CASSPLGRPDTQYF

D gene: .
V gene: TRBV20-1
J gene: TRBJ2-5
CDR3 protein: CSAKPRGRGETQYF

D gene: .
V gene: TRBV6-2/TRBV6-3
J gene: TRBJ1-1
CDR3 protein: CASSYSLGRGSPGAFF

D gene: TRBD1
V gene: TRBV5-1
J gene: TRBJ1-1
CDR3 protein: CASSQDRVISGTEAFF

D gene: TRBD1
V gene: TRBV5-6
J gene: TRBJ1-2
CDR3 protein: CASSLRGKGAIGYTF